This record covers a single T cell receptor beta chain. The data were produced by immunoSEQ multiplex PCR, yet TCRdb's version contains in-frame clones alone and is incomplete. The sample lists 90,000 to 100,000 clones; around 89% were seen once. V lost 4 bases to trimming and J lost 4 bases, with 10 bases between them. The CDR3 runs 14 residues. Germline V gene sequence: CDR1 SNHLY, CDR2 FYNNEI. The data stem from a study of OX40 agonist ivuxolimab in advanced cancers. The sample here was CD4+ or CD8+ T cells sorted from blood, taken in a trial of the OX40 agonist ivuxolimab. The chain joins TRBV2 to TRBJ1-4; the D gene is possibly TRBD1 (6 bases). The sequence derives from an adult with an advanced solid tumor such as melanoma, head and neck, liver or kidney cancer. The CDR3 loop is CASSAQGSNEKLFF. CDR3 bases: TGTGCCAGCAGTGCGCAGGGGAGTAATGAAAAACTGTTTTTT.